The 28 T cell receptor beta chains below all came from one sample that was sequenced in a study of blood T cell repertoires in COVID-19. Sequencing was performed with immunoSEQ multiplex PCR; in TCRdb, only in-frame clones are kept and a portion is missing. The sample has hundreds of thousands of clones; less than 90% are singletons. The sample taken for sequencing was PBMCs or T cells enriched from blood (not recorded which). The receptors shown here come from a young woman who had recovered from COVID-19.

The V call is TRBV10-2, the J call TRBJ2-5; D is perhaps TRBD1 (6 bases). The CDR3 is 15 residues long. Germline values: CDR1 WSHSY, CDR2 SAAADI. The ends were cut back, 6 bases at V and 2 bases at J, with 16 bases in the middle. The CDR3 is CASRDHTRGQETQYF. The CDR3 coding sequence is TGCGCCAGCAGGGACCACACGAGGGGGCAAGAGACCCAGTACTTC.

CDR3 amino acids: CASSLEQGADSPLHF. The DNA for the CDR3 is TGCGCCAGCAGCTTGGAGCAGGGCGCAGATTCACCCCTCCACTTT. The V gene is TRBV5-1, the J gene TRBJ1-6; TRBD1 is a possible D gene (5 bases). V was pared by 0 bases and J by 8 bases, with 12 bases between. Per germline, CDR1 SGHRS and CDR2 YFSETQ. CDR3 length: 15 residues.

V is TRBV30 and J is TRBJ1-2, with TRBD1 identical over 12 bases. The CDR3 runs 15 residues. Germline trimming cut 4 bases from V and 4 bases from J; bases unmatched to any gene: 7. Germline CDR1 GTSNPN, CDR2 SVGIG (reference sequence). The CDR3 sequence: CAWTFGGQGAYGYTF. The CDR3 bases are TGTGCCTGGACCTTCGGGGGACAGGGGGCCTATGGCTACACCTTC.

The chain has TRBV2 and TRBJ1-6, with D perhaps matching TRBD1 (5 bases). Trimming took off 8 bases at V and 7 bases at J, with 9 bases between the two ends. This CDR3 is built from 12 residues. From germline, CDR1 is SNHLY and CDR2 FYNNEI. CDR3 in amino acids: CASRRQNSPLHF. The CDR3 DNA sequence: TGTGCCAGCCGGCGACAGAATTCACCCCTCCACTTT.

This chain links TRBV28 with TRBJ2-7, with D possibly TRBD1 on 5 matching bases. This CDR3 spans 14 amino acids. The V gene lost 5 bases and the J gene lost 6 bases, with 17 bases spanning the gap. Per germline, CDR1 MDHEN and CDR2 SYDVKM. CDR3 nucleotides: TGTGCCAGCAGTCCCCGTGGGGCAGGGCGCGAGCAGTACTTC. Amino acid sequence: CASSPRGAGREQYF.

The chain joins TRBV14 to TRBJ2-2, with D perhaps TRBD1 (6 bases). CDR1 and CDR2 from the germline V gene are SGHDN and FVKESK. V was shortened by 0 bases and J by 6 bases, with 8 bases between the two germline ends. This CDR3 contains 14 residues. The CDR3 coding sequence is TGTGCCAGCAGCCAAGATCACAGGGCCGGGGAGCTGTTTTTT. Its protein is CASSQDHRAGELFF.

The chain employs TRBV29-1 and TRBJ2-7; D unresolved. The CDR3 has 12 amino acids. Looked up from germline, CDR1 is SQVTM and CDR2 is ANQGSEA. Trimming removed 5 bases at V and 0 bases at J, with 8 bases between. The DNA of the CDR3 is TGCAGCGTTCGACTGCTCTCCTACGAGCAGTACTTC. This translates into CSVRLLSYEQYF.

This clone has a single count. The chain links TRBV7-6 to TRBJ2-3; the match to TRBD2 covers 8 bases. The germline V gene has CDR1 SGHVS and CDR2 FNYEAQ. Germline trimming cut 1 base from V and 1 base from J; bases unmatched to any gene: 4. The CDR3 spans 16 residues. This chain's CDR3 is CASSLERAGGTDTQYF. The DNA for the CDR3 is TGTGCCAGCAGCTTAGAGAGAGCGGGAGGCACAGATACGCAGTATTTT.

This clone came up a few times. Here the CDR3 reads CASSFSERGGNEQFF. The CDR3 DNA follows: TGTGCCAGCAGTTTTAGTGAGCGGGGGGGCAATGAGCAGTTCTTC. This chain uses TRBV28 with TRBJ2-1; 10 positions agree with TRBD2. This CDR3 region has 15 residues. Germline V CDR1 and CDR2: MDHEN, SYDVKM. V shed 3 bases and J 6 bases; nucleotides not matched to a gene: 5. Full variable domain (outside the CDR3, taken from reference TRBV28 and TRBJ2-1): DVKVTQSSRYLVKRTGEKVFLECVQDMDHENMFWYRQDPGLGLRLIYFSYDVKMKEKGDIPEGYSVSREKKERFSLILESASTNQTSMYLCASSFSERGGNEQFFGPGTRLTVL.

The chain employs TRBV18 and TRBJ1-3; unclear D gene. The CDR3 spans 14 residues. From germline, CDR1 is KGHSH and CDR2 LQKENI. Trimming stripped 0 bases from V and 8 bases from J, with 11 bases between. Written as DNA, the CDR3 is TGTGCCAGCTCACCACCGGCAACGAGCGACACCATATATTTT. Its protein is CASSPPATSDTIYF.

The V and J genes are TRBV24-1 and TRBJ2-3; 9 positions agree with TRBD1. J lost 4 bases, V lost 1 base, and 5 bases had no gene match. Germline assignment: CDR1 KGHDR and CDR2 SFDVKD. The CDR3 runs to 16 residues. The chain's CDR3 is CATSDFGDREADTQYF. In DNA, the CDR3 is TGTGCCACCAGTGATTTTGGGGACAGGGAGGCAGATACGCAGTATTTT.

The chain couples TRBV29-1 to TRBJ1-2, with 9 bases identical to TRBD1. CDR3 length equals 14 residues. Germline V gene data show CDR1 as SQVTM and CDR2 as ANQGSEA. The V gene end was trimmed by 4 bases and the J gene end by 9 bases; junction bases not matched to a gene: 12. Here the CDR3 DNA reads TGCAGCGTTGTCGGAACAGGGGGCGCGGGCAGCTACACCTTC. This sequence encodes CSVVGTGGAGSYTF.

This clone came up a few times. This chain connects TRBV27 to TRBJ1-6; TRBD1 is a possible D gene (6 bases). Germline CDR1 reads MNHEY; CDR2 reads SMNVEV (reference sequence). The V end lost 8 bases, the J end lost 4 bases, and 18 bases lay between the germline ends. This CDR3 has 16 residues. CDR3 sequence (DNA): TGTGCCAGCCGGAGGCGGGCAGGGGTTTATAATTCACCCCTCCACTTT. This translates into CASRRRAGVYNSPLHF.

The chain recombines TRBV6-4 with TRBJ1-1, with D unresolved. With 4 bases removed from V and 7 bases from J, the gap between germline ends came to 10 bases. This CDR3 comprises 12 residues. Germline values: CDR1 MRHNA, CDR2 SNTAGT. The CDR3: CASSGYQIEAFF. DNA of the CDR3: TGTGCCAGCAGTGGGTACCAGATTGAAGCTTTCTTT.

The rearrangement links TRBV6-1 to TRBJ1-2; 9 bases are shared with TRBD1. The CDR3 is made up of 15 amino acids. Germline lookup yields CDR1 MNHNS and CDR2 SASEGT. The V and J ends lost 1 base and 5 bases, in that order; junction bases with no gene match: 5. Here the CDR3 DNA reads TGTGCCAGCAGTGAAGTGGGGACAGGGAAATATGGCTACACCTTC. Protein product: CASSEVGTGKYGYTF.

The genes are TRBV4-1 and TRBJ1-2; TRBD1 aligns across 9 bases. Germline CDR1 is MGHRA and CDR2 is YSYEKL. The CDR3 runs to 18 residues. With 1 base clipped from V and 1 base from J, the junction kept 10 bases outside the gene matches. The DNA for the CDR3 is TGCGCCAGCAGCCAAGGCATCGGGACAGGGAGCCATAACTATGGCTACACCTTC. It translates to CASSQGIGTGSHNYGYTF.

This clone showed up just once. CDR3 in DNA: TGTGCCAGCTCACCCCTAGCGGGAGCCGGAGAGACCCAGTACTTC. Its protein is CASSPLAGAGETQYF. The chain links TRBV18 to TRBJ2-5, with 10 bases identical to TRBD2. Germline values: CDR1 KGHSH, CDR2 LQKENI. Germline trimming cut 3 bases from V and 4 bases from J; bases unmatched to any gene: 5. This CDR3 has 15 amino acids.

The chain combines TRBV3-1 (or the pseudogene TRBV3-2) with TRBJ1-1; D is uncertain. The CDR3 runs 14 residues. V was cut by 2 bases and J by 0 bases, with 7 bases left in between. Looked up from germline, CDR1 is LGHDT and CDR2 is YNNKEL (reference sequence). CDR3 loop: CASSQIGMNTEAFF. The CDR3 DNA sequence: TGTGCCAGCAGCCAAATCGGTATGAACACTGAAGCTTTCTTT.

V is TRBV3-1 (or the pseudogene TRBV3-2) and J is TRBJ1-1, with TRBD1 as a possible D gene (5 bases). CDR1 and CDR2 from the germline V gene are LGHDT and YNNKEL (reference sequence). CDR3 size: 14 residues. V was pared by 1 base and J by 4 bases, with 10 bases between. The CDR3 coding sequence is TGTGCCAGCAGCCAAGGGGGCTACGGCACTGAAGCTTTCTTT. As protein: CASSQGGYGTEAFF.

The rearrangement links TRBV6-4 to TRBJ1-6; D is uncertain. The V end lost 6 bases, the J end lost 13 bases, and 16 bases lay between the germline ends. This CDR3 is built from 13 residues. Germline V CDR1 and CDR2: MRHNA, SNTAGT. For the CDR3, the DNA is TGTGCCAGCAGCAACCAGGCGGCGGGCCCCCTCCACTTT. It encodes CASSNQAAGPLHF.

The chain uses TRBV30 and TRBJ2-7; TRBD2 matches at 8 bases. Germline V gene data show CDR1 as GTSNPN and CDR2 as SVGIG (reference sequence). The length of the CDR3 is 11 residues. With 3 bases clipped from V and 6 bases from J, the junction kept 1 base outside the gene matches. In nucleotides, the CDR3 is TGTGCCTGGAGCGGGGGGGGCGAGCAGTACTTC. Amino acid sequence: CAWSGGGEQYF.

The chain recombines TRBV24-1 with TRBJ1-1; D gene uncertain. CDR1 and CDR2 (germline): KGHDR, SFDVKD. The CDR3 length is 11 residues. V lost 10 bases and J lost 7, with 12 bases in between. The CDR3 DNA follows: TGTGCCACGAGTAGAGGGCTTGAAGCTTTCTTT. It codes for CATSRGLEAFF.

The gene calls are TRBV7-8 and TRBJ1-5; 7 bases agree with TRBD1. CDR1 is SGHVS, CDR2 FQNEAQ, per germline. The CDR3 totals 16 residues. J lost 3 bases, V lost 5 bases, and 10 bases had no gene match. CDR3 nucleotides: TGTGCCAGCAGCGGCCACACAGGGGCCAACAATCAGCCCCAGCATTTT. The encoded protein is CASSGHTGANNQPQHF. Using reference TRBV7-8 and TRBJ1-5 for the parts outside the CDR3, the full variable domain is GAGVSQSPRYKVAKRGQDVALRCDPISGHVSLFWYQQALGQGPEFLTYFQNEAQLDKSGLPSDRFFAERPEGSVSTLKIQRTQQEDSAVYLCASSGHTGANNQPQHFGDGTRLSIL.

CDR3 nucleotide sequence: TGTGCCAGCAGACCGAGCACAGAGTACGAGCAGTACTTC. This encodes CASRPSTEYEQYF. The chain recombines TRBV5-5 with TRBJ2-7; D is ambiguous. Trimming removed 5 bases from V and 4 bases from J, with 13 bases in between. The germline CDR1 and CDR2 sequences are SGHKS and YYEKEE (reference sequence). The CDR3 length is 13 residues.

DNA for the CDR3: TGCGCCAGCAGCTTTTCCAGGGGGAACACTGAAGCTTTCTTT. The encoded protein is CASSFSRGNTEAFF. The chain couples TRBV5-1 to TRBJ1-1, with TRBD1 as a possible D gene (6 bases). V was pared by 2 bases and J by 1 base, with 9 bases between. CDR1 and CDR2 (germline): SGHRS, YFSETQ. The CDR3 spans 14 residues.

The chain employs TRBV2 and TRBJ1-5; tentative D call: TRBD1 (6 bases). Germline V gene lookup returns CDR1 SNHLY and CDR2 FYNNEI. V was shortened by 8 bases and J by 5 bases, with 13 bases between the two germline ends. The CDR3 is made up of 13 amino acids. The CDR3 loop is CASYRGRDQPQHF. As DNA, the CDR3 is TGTGCCAGCTATAGGGGGAGAGATCAGCCCCAGCATTTT.

V gene TRBV12-5 combines with J gene TRBJ1-2; no definite D call. The CDR3 consists of 14 residues. Trimming removed 8 bases at V and 2 bases at J, with 15 bases between. CDR1 and CDR2 from the germline V gene are LGHNT and FRNRAP. This chain's CDR3 is CASPEAGSNYGYTF. Here the CDR3 DNA reads TGTGCTAGTCCGGAGGCGGGTAGCAACTATGGCTACACCTTC.

The chain recombines TRBV4-3 with TRBJ2-2; D is ambiguous. This CDR3 is 16 amino acids long. The ends were cut back, 0 bases at V and 4 bases at J, with 12 bases in the middle. Germline V gene sequence: CDR1 LGHNA, CDR2 YSLEER. Here the CDR3 reads CASSQDSVSITGELFF. The CDR3 DNA follows: TGCGCCAGCAGCCAAGATTCCGTAAGCATCACCGGGGAGCTGTTTTTT.